The next 3 T cell receptor beta chains were all read from a single sample in a study of T cells in localized non-small cell lung cancer. Produced via immunoSEQ multiplex PCR; TCRdb's table is partial and in-frame only. Among thousands of clones listed, around 45% were seen once. The specimen was lung tumor tissue, collected before any cancer treatment. The receptors stem from a woman aged 35 to 70 with stage II squamous cell lung carcinoma.

The V call is TRBV9, the J call TRBJ1-5; TRBD1 is a possible D gene (6 bases). There are 14 residues in the CDR3. Germline CDR1 SGDLS, CDR2 YYNGEE. Trimming took 5 bases from V and 7 from J, leaving 16 bases between them. The CDR3 spells CASSDLGGRQPQHF. The CDR3 DNA is TGTGCCAGCAGTGATTTGGGGGGCCGACAGCCCCAGCATTTT. Drawing the rest from reference TRBV9 and TRBJ1-5, the complete variable domain is DSGVTQTPKHLITATGQRVTLRCSPRSGDLSVYWYQQSLDQGLQFLIQYYNGEERAKGNILERFSAQQFPDLHSELNLSSLELGDSALYFCASSDLGGRQPQHFGDGTRLSIL.

The chain has TRBV6-8 and TRBJ2-7; D possibly matches TRBD1 or TRBD2 (5 bases each). The germline CDR1 and CDR2 sequences are MNHGY and SAAAGT. The CDR3 loop spans 12 amino acids. The V and J ends lost 6 bases and 11 bases respectively, with 17 bases between them. CDR3 sequence: CASSSPGLREYV. CDR3 DNA: TGTGCCAGCAGCTCCCCGGGGCTTCGCGAGTACGTC.

The chain combines TRBV18 with TRBJ2-5; D is possibly TRBD2 (6 bases). V dropped 0 bases and J dropped 5 bases, with 13 bases sitting between them. The germline V gene encodes CDR1 KGHSH and CDR2 LQKENI. This CDR3 is built from 15 residues. The CDR3 protein is CASSPPSGVGETQYF. For the CDR3, the DNA is TGTGCCAGCTCACCACCGTCGGGGGTCGGGGAGACCCAGTACTTC.